The clone carrying this TCR beta chain was counted between two and nine times. Its antigen is undetermined. The source of the sample is a study of beta chain features in type 1 diabetes. The study reverse transcribed the entire isolated RNA, so it sequenced expressed TCRB transcripts. The protocol was immunoSEQ multiplex PCR, while the TCRdb copy is restricted to in-frame clones and leaves out a portion. Of about 360,000 clones listed, 10% to 15% are singletons. Points from the study as a whole: There were fewer insertions and more deletions at the VDJ junctions of type 1 diabetes patients.

Germline CDR1 GTSNPN, CDR2 SVGIG (reference sequence). The CDR3 totals 12 residues. V shed 0 bases and J shed 6 bases, with 7 bases lying between them. This clonotype originated in a man between 18 and 29 years old in good health. Sequenced sample: naive CD4+ T cells from blood. V gene TRBV30 combines with J gene TRBJ2-3, with D unresolved. The CDR3 protein is CAWSVVRDTQYF. CDR3 sequence (DNA): TGTGCCTGGAGTGTAGTGAGGGATACGCAGTATTTT.